A single sample gave rise to the 12 T cell receptor beta chains below, sequenced in a study of cytomegalovirus exposure and HLA in healthy donors. The PCR made use of 60 Vbeta and 13 Jbeta primers. Method: immunoSEQ multiplex PCR; TCRdb's copy keeps in-frame clones and lacks some. This sample has approximately 120,000 clones, with 81% found just once. The sequenced sample was PBMCs. The receptor source for this set is a woman in her twenties or thirties in good health and CMV-seronegative.

Comment on this clone: One junction end does not reproduce the germline sequence, and a read error may be involved. The J gene is TRBJ2-3, the V gene TRBV6-1; TRBD1 is a possible D gene (6 bases). Germline V gene data show CDR1 as MNHNS and CDR2 as SASEGT. The CDR3 covers 15 residues. As DNA, the CDR3 is TGTGCCAGCAGCCCCACAGGGCTCCGCACCGATACGCAGTATTTT. Amino acid sequence: CASSPTGLRTDTQYF.

The gene calls are TRBV7-3 and TRBJ2-2; TRBD2 aligns across 10 bases. The J segment lost 6 bases and the V segment lost 5 bases, leaving 9 bases of the junction unmatched. CDR3 size: 16 residues. Germline V gene lookup returns CDR1 SGHTA and CDR2 FQGTGA. For the CDR3, the DNA is TGTGCCAGCAGCCCCCTAGCGGGAGTTGCGGCCGGGGAGCTGTTTTTT. It encodes CASSPLAGVAAGELFF.

The chain joins TRBV5-1 to TRBJ2-5; D might be TRBD2 (5 bases). Trimming took off 0 bases at V and 5 bases at J, with 14 bases between the two ends. Per the germline V gene, CDR1 is SGHRS and CDR2 is YFSETQ. CDR3 length: 15 residues. The CDR3 nucleotides are TGCGCCAGCAGCTTGGATCCGAGGGAAGGGGAGACCCAGTACTTC. Translating it yields CASSLDPREGETQYF.

The V and J genes are TRBV25-1 and TRBJ1-1, with no clear D. The length of the CDR3 is 13 residues. Germline V gene lookup returns CDR1 MGHDK and CDR2 SYGVNS. V lost 7 bases to trimming and J lost 1 base, with 10 bases between them. The CDR3 protein is CASKVAENTEAFF. The CDR3 coding sequence is TGTGCCAGCAAGGTGGCGGAGAACACTGAAGCTTTCTTT.

The chain couples TRBV7-9 to TRBJ1-1; TRBD1 matches 8 bases. After removal of 1 base from V and 7 bases from J, the junction contained 2 bases not matched to a gene. Germline lookup yields CDR1 SEHNR and CDR2 FQNEAQ (reference sequence). This CDR3 is built from 13 residues. The CDR3 spells CASSLDGQGEAFF. The CDR3 nucleotides read TGTGCCAGCAGCTTAGATGGACAGGGTGAAGCTTTCTTT.

This clone has more than one count but fewer than ten. The chain has TRBV6-6 and TRBJ2-5, with TRBD2 matching over 7 bases. The CDR3 runs to 13 residues. Losses at the gene ends were 8 bases for V and 5 bases for J; bases not matched to a gene: 8. CDR1 is MNHNY, CDR2 SVGAGI, per germline (reference sequence). Here the CDR3 reads CASHGRMGETQYF. CDR3 sequence (DNA): TGTGCCAGCCACGGGAGGATGGGGGAGACCCAGTACTTC.

This clone was found once. CDR3 nucleotide sequence: TGTGCCAGCAGCTTATCTGGACTAGCGGGAAGCACCGGGGAGCTGTTTTTT. Amino acids: CASSLSGLAGSTGELFF. J is TRBJ2-2 and V is TRBV7-3, with 12 bases matching TRBD2. Germline CDR1 reads SGHTA; CDR2 reads FQGTGA. The CDR3 runs 17 residues. The V and J ends lost 2 bases and 4 bases, in that order; junction bases with no gene match: 5.

J is TRBJ2-5 and V is TRBV7-2; D perhaps matches TRBD2 (6 bases). CDR1 SGHTA and CDR2 FQGNSA come from the germline V gene. This CDR3 comprises 14 residues. Trimming cost V 0 bases and J 4 bases, with 9 bases left between them. CDR3 sequence (DNA): TGTGCCAGCAGCTTAGCGCGGGGAGGAGAGACCCAGTACTTC. Residues: CASSLARGGETQYF. Full variable domain (rest looked up from reference TRBV7-2 and TRBJ2-5): GAGVSQSPSNKVTEKGKDVELRCDPISGHTALYWYRQSLGQGLEFLIYFQGNSAPDKSGLPSDRFSAERTGGSVSTLTIQRTQQEDSAVYLCASSLARGGETQYFGPGTRLLVL.

The gene calls are TRBV7-4 and TRBJ2-3, with 8 bases lining up with TRBD2. From germline, CDR1 is SGHVT and CDR2 SQSDAQ. The CDR3 has 17 amino acids. J gave up 1 base and V 1 base, and 7 bases lay outside the gene matches. The CDR3 DNA is TGTGCCAGCAGCTTAGAGGGGACTAGACCCCGCACAGATACGCAGTATTTT. Residues: CASSLEGTRPRTDTQYF. Full variable domain (remainder filled in from reference TRBV7-4 and TRBJ2-3): GAGVSQSPRYKVAKRGRDVALRCDSISGHVTLYWYRQTLGQGSEVLTYSQSDAQRDKSGRPSGRFSAERPERSVSTLKIQRTEQGDSAVYLCASSLEGTRPRTDTQYFGPGTRLTVL.

The chain couples TRBV5-4 to TRBJ2-2, with TRBD2 as a possible D gene (6 bases). The germline V gene encodes CDR1 SGHNT and CDR2 YYREEE (reference sequence). Trimming removed 6 bases from V and 1 base from J, with 13 bases in between. The CDR3 is 15 amino acids. The CDR3, as DNA: TGTGCCAGCAACTCGGCGGGGCTGAACACCGGGGAGCTGTTTTTT. The encoded protein is CASNSAGLNTGELFF.

The genes are TRBV7-6 and TRBJ2-5; 14 bases agree with TRBD2. This CDR3 is 15 amino acids long. Per germline, CDR1 SGHVS and CDR2 FNYEAQ. V lost 5 bases to trimming and J lost 3 bases; unmatched junction nucleotides: 2. The CDR3 loop is CASSRLAGGKETQYF. The CDR3 bases are TGTGCCAGCAGCCGACTAGCGGGAGGGAAAGAGACCCAGTACTTC.

This rearrangement joins TRBV15 to TRBJ2-3; D may be TRBD1 (7 bases). Trimming cost V 4 bases and J 3 bases, with 11 bases left between them. Germline CDR1 LNHNV, CDR2 YYDKDF (reference sequence). The CDR3 is 14 residues long. The CDR3 DNA follows: TGTGCCACCAGCAAGCCAGGGGGGACAGATACGCAGTATTTT. This gives the protein CATSKPGGTDTQYF.